A selection of T cell receptor beta chains follows, all from one sample in a study of blood T cell repertoires in COVID-19. Repertoires were generated with immunoSEQ multiplex PCR, while TCRdb's copy carries only in-frame clones and drops some. This table holds about 490,000 clones, approximately 83% found once. The sequenced sample was peripheral blood. The receptors originated from a human donor in a cohort sampled during active COVID-19. The CDR3 runs from the conserved cysteine through the conserved F or W. Each record gives: D gene, clone size, J gene, V gene, CDR3 protein, CDR3 DNA. The D gene is left open where the match is weak. Clone size is not always given. Where it is, it says once, few, many or a class for expanded clones.

>TRBD1|NA|TRBJ1-4|TRBV11-2
CASSLQGAPNEKLFF
TGTGCCAGCAGCTTACAGGGGGCGCCTAATGAAAAACTGTTTTTT
>NA|NA|TRBJ1-1|TRBV28
CASSLGGDTEAFF
TGTGCCAGCAGTCTAGGGGGGGACACTGAAGCTTTCTTT
>NA|NA|TRBJ2-1|TRBV28
CASSFRTGPRAEQFF
TGTGCCAGCAGTTTTCGAACGGGCCCGAGGGCTGAGCAGTTCTTC
>TRBD1|NA|TRBJ2-6|TRBV19
CASTSSATGVSGANVLTF
TGTGCCAGTACCTCCTCGGCGACAGGGGTCTCTGGGGCCAACGTCCTGACTTTC
>NA|once|TRBJ1-2|TRBV3-1/TRBV3-2
CASSQVFRTTYGYTF
TGTGCCAGCAGCCAAGTATTCCGGACAACCTATGGCTACACCTTC
>NA|NA|TRBJ2-1|TRBV20-1
CSARDIEGEFF
TGCAGTGCTAGAGATATAGAAGGAGAGTTCTTC
>TRBD1|NA|TRBJ1-1|TRBV19
CASRPGQGLIMNTEAFF
TGTGCCAGTAGGCCGGGACAGGGTTTAATAATGAACACTGAAGCTTTCTTT
>TRBD1|NA|TRBJ2-1|TRBV27
CASSLRTGVANEQFF
TGTGCCAGCAGTTTGCGGACAGGGGTTGCCAATGAGCAGTTCTTC
>TRBD1|NA|TRBJ1-6|TRBV30
CAWSAGGTGVGSPLHF
TGTGCCTGGAGCGCCGGTGGGACAGGAGTAGGTTCACCCCTCCACTTT
>NA|NA|TRBJ2-7|TRBV3-1/TRBV3-2
CASSQDGGTYSEQYF
TGTGCCAGCAGCCAAGACGGAGGGACCTACTCCGAGCAGTACTTC
>TRBD1|NA|TRBJ2-7|TRBV30
CAWSVKGQGTREQYF
TGTGCCTGGAGTGTAAAAGGACAGGGGACTCGCGAGCAGTACTTC
>TRBD1|NA|TRBJ1-1|TRBV5-1
CASSLIGQGRTEAFF
TGCGCCAGCAGCTTGATCGGACAGGGGCGCACTGAAGCTTTCTTT
>TRBD2|NA|TRBJ2-1|TRBV13
CASSWTSGTNEQFF
TGTGCCAGCAGCTGGACTAGCGGGACCAATGAGCAGTTCTTC
>NA|NA|TRBJ2-3|TRBV30
CAWRTGYTDTQYF
TGTGCCTGGAGAACAGGGTACACAGATACGCAGTATTTT
>NA|NA|TRBJ2-1|TRBV30
CAWSSESEQFF
TGTGCCTGGAGTAGCGAAAGTGAGCAGTTCTTC
>NA|NA|TRBJ2-1|TRBV6-6
CASGQKPGEQFF
TGTGCCAGCGGGCAAAAGCCCGGTGAGCAGTTCTTC
>TRBD2|NA|TRBJ2-7|TRBV7-9
CASSLASGTSYRYEQYF
TGTGCCAGCAGCTTAGCGTCCGGGACTAGCTATCGGTACGAGCAGTACTTC
>NA|NA|TRBJ2-6|TRBV7-2
CASSPQYSGANVLTF
TGTGCCAGCAGCCCACAGTACTCTGGGGCCAACGTCCTGACTTTC
>TRBD1|NA|TRBJ1-3|TRBV24-1
CATSDFPGQGAPGDTIYF
TGTGCCACCAGTGATTTCCCGGGACAGGGGGCGCCTGGGGACACCATATATTTT
>TRBD1|NA|TRBJ1-5|TRBV19
CASNRTGGEGDQPQHF
TGTGCCAGTAACCGGACAGGGGGCGAAGGAGATCAGCCCCAGCATTTT
>NA|NA|TRBJ2-5|TRBV4-1
CASSQGLGAQGETQYF
TGCGCCAGCAGCCAAGGTTTGGGAGCGCAAGGAGAGACCCAGTACTTC
>NA|NA|TRBJ2-7|TRBV5-1
CASSLLGAGINSYEQYF
TGCGCCAGCAGCTTGTTAGGCGCAGGGATTAACTCCTACGAGCAGTACTTC
>TRBD1|once|TRBJ1-4|TRBV19
CASSKGRGPEKLFF
TGTGCCAGTAGTAAGGGTAGGGGGCCTGAAAAACTGTTTTTT
>TRBD2|NA|TRBJ2-3|TRBV5-6
CASSNLAGVLPPTDTQYF
TGTGCCAGCAGTAATCTAGCGGGAGTGCTTCCCCCCACAGATACGCAGTATTTT
>TRBD1|few|TRBJ2-1|TRBV6-5
CASSTTGGSYNEQFF
TGTGCCAGCAGTACGACAGGGGGCAGTTACAATGAGCAGTTCTTC
>TRBD1|NA|TRBJ1-4|TRBV7-9
CASSLGQGESEKLFF
TGTGCCAGCAGCTTAGGACAGGGAGAATCCGAAAAACTGTTTTTT
>NA|NA|TRBJ1-6|TRBV28
CASSFGDYNSPLHF
TGTGCCAGCAGTTTCGGGGATTATAATTCACCCCTCCACTTT
>NA|NA|TRBJ2-7|TRBV7-2
CASSLPGATYEQYF
TGTGCCAGCAGCTTACCGGGAGCCACCTACGAGCAGTACTTC
>TRBD1|NA|TRBJ1-4|TRBV18
CASSPQTGGVEKLFF
TGTGCCAGCTCACCCCAGACAGGGGGGGTTGAAAAACTGTTTTTT
>NA|NA|TRBJ1-1|TRBV15
CATSRDRGLWAEAFF
TGTGCCACCAGCAGAGATCGAGGCCTTTGGGCTGAAGCTTTCTTT
>TRBD1|NA|TRBJ1-2|TRBV28
CASSSGQGGGYTF
TGTGCCAGCAGTTCAGGACAGGGGGGAGGCTACACCTTC
>NA|NA|TRBJ1-1|TRBV19
CASSIEGRGKSEAFF
TGTGCCAGTAGTATAGAAGGCAGGGGTAAATCTGAAGCTTTCTTT
>NA|NA|TRBJ2-3|TRBV18
CASSRGPDTQYF
TGTGCCAGCTCACGAGGGCCAGATACGCAGTATTTT
>NA|few|TRBJ2-7|TRBV12-3/TRBV12-4
CASSFGGAEQYF
TGTGCCAGCAGTTTCGGGGGAGCCGAGCAGTACTTC
>NA|NA|TRBJ2-7|TRBV6-2/TRBV6-3
CASSYPLVVRSSYEQYF
TGTGCCAGCAGTTACCCGCTCGTGGTGCGAAGCTCCTACGAGCAGTACTTC
>TRBD1|NA|TRBJ2-7|TRBV19
CASSIRGQGTYEQYF
TGTGCCAGTAGTATCCGGGGACAGGGAACTTACGAGCAGTACTTC
>TRBD1|NA|TRBJ2-2|TRBV19
CASSIHRGQNTGELFF
TGTGCCAGTAGTATCCACAGGGGCCAAAACACCGGGGAGCTGTTTTTT
>TRBD2|NA|TRBJ2-7|TRBV7-2
CASSPGLAGARQQYF
TGTGCCAGCAGCCCCGGACTAGCGGGGGCTCGTCAGCAGTACTTC
>TRBD1|NA|TRBJ2-5|TRBV13
CASSRLGQFSETQYF
TGTGCCAGCAGCCGTCTGGGACAGTTTTCGGAGACCCAGTACTTC
>NA|NA|TRBJ1-1|TRBV29-1
CSVYLRVRDTEAFF
TGCAGCGTTTACCTCAGGGTTCGCGACACTGAAGCTTTCTTT
>TRBD1|NA|TRBJ1-2|TRBV5-6
CASSPTGQGYGYTF
TGTGCCAGCAGCCCCACCGGACAGGGCTATGGCTACACCTTC
>TRBD2|NA|TRBJ2-7|TRBV27
CASSLVGGSTLTYEQYF
TGTGCCAGCAGTTTAGTGGGCGGGAGTACCCTCACCTACGAGCAGTACTTC
>TRBD2|NA|TRBJ2-1|TRBV4-1
CASSHLGAGVGNEQFF
TGCGCCAGCAGCCACCTAGGAGCGGGAGTCGGAAATGAGCAGTTCTTC
>TRBD1|NA|TRBJ1-1|TRBV7-2
CASSPGQGFYTEAFF
TGTGCCAGCAGCCCGGGACAGGGGTTCTACACTGAAGCTTTCTTT
>TRBD1|NA|TRBJ1-5|TRBV2
CASSGTGYNQPQHF
TGTGCCAGCAGTGGGACAGGGTATAATCAGCCCCAGCATTTT
>TRBD2|few|TRBJ2-7|TRBV7-2
CASSPQGLAGESEQYF
TGTGCCAGCAGCCCCCAGGGACTAGCGGGAGAAAGCGAGCAGTACTTC
>NA|NA|TRBJ2-1|TRBV29-1
CSVKRAGAGEQFF
TGCAGCGTCAAGAGGGCAGGGGCGGGTGAGCAGTTCTTC
>TRBD1|NA|TRBJ1-2|TRBV9
CASSVVVGQGSGYTF
TGTGCCAGCAGCGTAGTGGTTGGACAGGGTAGCGGCTACACCTTC
>NA|NA|TRBJ2-2|TRBV11-3
CASSFQAAGELFF
TGTGCCAGCAGCTTCCAAGCGGCCGGGGAGCTGTTTTTT
>NA|NA|TRBJ2-7|TRBV30
CAWSQGLSSYEQYF
TGTGCCTGGTCACAGGGTCTGAGCTCCTACGAGCAGTACTTC
>TRBD1|few|TRBJ2-5|TRBV5-4
CASSVGPGGETQYF
TGTGCCAGCAGCGTGGGACCAGGGGGAGAGACCCAGTACTTC
>NA|NA|TRBJ2-7|TRBV5-6
CASSLGGLRTYEQYF
TGTGCCAGCAGCTTGGGGGGACTGCGGACCTACGAGCAGTACTTC
>TRBD1|NA|TRBJ1-1|TRBV29-1
CSVEDWKGAKTEAFF
TGCAGCGTTGAAGATTGGAAGGGGGCGAAAACTGAAGCTTTCTTT
>NA|NA|TRBJ2-5|TRBV4-3
CASSQDPGGQETQYF
TGCGCCAGCAGCCAAGATCCCGGGGGCCAAGAGACCCAGTACTTC
>TRBD1|NA|TRBJ2-7|TRBV28
CASSLLWDRVF
TGTGCCAGCAGTTTATTATGGGACAGGGTATTC
>TRBD2|NA|TRBJ2-1|TRBV7-3
CASSLLGKRLLAGVDNEQFF
TGTGCCAGCAGCTTACTCGGGAAACGCCTCCTAGCGGGAGTCGACAATGAGCAGTTCTTC
>TRBD1|NA|TRBJ2-5|TRBV2
CASSVGQVQETQYF
TGTGCCAGCAGTGTCGGACAGGTCCAAGAGACCCAGTACTTC
>NA|NA|TRBJ2-1|TRBV5-1
CASSLGQGLSGEQFF
TGCGCCAGCAGCTTGGGACAGGGACTTTCCGGGGAGCAGTTCTTC
>TRBD2|NA|TRBJ2-1|TRBV27
CASSPLYLAGGGYNEQFF
TGTGCCAGCTCTCCCCTCTACCTAGCGGGAGGAGGGTACAATGAGCAGTTCTTC